The 18 T cell receptor beta chains presented below share a single source sample, sequenced in a study of blood T cell repertoires in COVID-19. Some clones are missing from TCRdb's copy, which holds only in-frame ones; the method was immunoSEQ multiplex PCR. The table lists about 300,000 clones, 80% to 90% of them singletons. The sample consisted of peripheral blood. The receptors come from a man aged 18 to 29 who had recovered from COVID-19.

This clone appeared a few times. V is TRBV10-1 and J is TRBJ1-3; weak D call: TRBD1 (6 bases). Deletions cut 4 bases from V and 2 bases from J, with 9 bases between. The germline V gene has CDR1 WNHNN and CDR2 SYGVQD (reference sequence). The length of the CDR3 is 14 residues. Written as DNA, the CDR3 is TGCGCCAGCAGTGGACAGGTTGCTGGAAACACCATATATTTT. Encoded protein: CASSGQVAGNTIYF.

This sequence joins TRBV2 and TRBJ2-7; 11 nucleotides line up with TRBD2. CDR3 length: 16 amino acids. The V segment lost 6 bases and the J segment 5 bases; nucleotides outside the gene matches: 12. Per germline, CDR1 SNHLY and CDR2 FYNNEI. DNA of the CDR3: TGTGCCAGCAGGACTCACCCTACTAGCGGGAGAAACGAGCAGTACTTC. Translated: CASRTHPTSGRNEQYF. Complete variable domain (other parts from reference TRBV2 and TRBJ2-7): EPEVTQTPSHQVTQMGQEVILRCVPISNHLYFYWYRQILGQKVEFLVSFYNNEISEKSEIFDDQFSVERPDGSNFTLKIRSTKLEDSAMYFCASRTHPTSGRNEQYFGPGTRLTVT.

The chain couples TRBV4-2 to TRBJ2-7, with 10 nucleotides matching TRBD2. The ends lost 0 bases at V and 4 bases at J; junction bases unmatched: 6. Germline-derived CDR1 and CDR2 are LGHNA and YNFKEQ. There are 16 residues in the CDR3. The CDR3 DNA follows: TGTGCCAGCAGCCAAGACGGGCTAGCGGGAGAATACGAGCAGTACTTC. Protein product: CASSQDGLAGEYEQYF.

This rearrangement joins TRBV7-8 to TRBJ1-2, with D perhaps TRBD1 (5 bases). V shed 1 base and J shed 4 bases, with 13 bases lying between them. The CDR3 sequence is 15 residues long. The V gene's germline CDR1 is SGHVS and CDR2 FQNEAQ. The CDR3 loop is CASSLGGGEGYGYTF. Here the CDR3 DNA reads TGTGCCAGCAGCTTAGGTGGAGGGGAGGGCTATGGCTACACCTTC.

The V and J genes are TRBV7-2 and TRBJ2-3; TRBD2 matches 10 bases. Germline-derived CDR1 and CDR2 are SGHTA and FQGNSA. J was trimmed by 4 bases and V by 3 bases; bases with no gene match: 10. The CDR3 loop spans 17 amino acids. Written as DNA, the CDR3 is TGTGCCAGCAGCTTCCTGCAAGCGGGGGGGCGGTCAGATACGCAGTATTTT. Residues: CASSFLQAGGRSDTQYF.

The chain uses TRBV18 and TRBJ1-1, with a possible D match to TRBD1 (5 bases). Trimming shortened V by 2 bases and J by 0 bases, and 10 bases separated the two germline ends. The germline V gene encodes CDR1 KGHSH and CDR2 LQKENI. This CDR3 comprises 15 residues. The CDR3: CASSPFEDMNTEAFF. The CDR3 DNA reads TGTGCCAGCTCACCATTTGAGGACATGAACACTGAAGCTTTCTTT.

The chain joins TRBV6-5 to TRBJ1-4, with 9 bases that match TRBD1. CDR1 is MNHEY and CDR2 is SVGAGI in the germline V gene. Trimming took 1 base from V and 1 from J; bases not matched to a gene: 1. The CDR3 covers 16 residues. The CDR3, as DNA: TGTGCCAGCAGTTACTTGGGACAGGGAACTAATGAAAAACTGTTTTTT. Amino acid sequence: CASSYLGQGTNEKLFF.

The gene calls are TRBV23-1 and TRBJ2-5; D possibly corresponds to TRBD1 (6 bases). TRBV23-1 is identified as an open reading frame with a role that is uncertain. Trimming cost V 1 base and J 0 bases, with 15 bases left between them. The CDR3 consists of 17 residues. The CDR3 spells CASSQFPGHLYQETQYF. The CDR3 DNA sequence: TGCGCCAGCAGTCAATTCCCGGGACACCTGTACCAAGAGACCCAGTACTTC.

The chain employs TRBV6-2 or TRBV6-3 and TRBJ1-6; D call uncertain. CDR3 size: 16 residues. Germline-derived CDR1 and CDR2 are MNHEY and SVGEGT. Between the trimmed V and J ends, which lost 4 bases and 0 bases, there was a span of 10 bases. For the CDR3, the DNA is TGTGCCAGCAGTTCAAGGGAGAGCTCCTATAATTCACCCCTCCACTTT. Translating it yields CASSSRESSYNSPLHF.

The chain combines TRBV4-1 with TRBJ2-3, with D perhaps TRBD1 (6 bases). This CDR3 has 15 residues. Germline V gives CDR1 MGHRA, CDR2 YSYEKL. The ends were cut back, 5 bases at V and 7 bases at J, with 19 bases in the middle. CDR3 in amino acids: CASSEGGLAPNTQYF. DNA of the CDR3: TGCGCCAGCAGCGAAGGGGGTCTAGCTCCAAATACGCAGTATTTT.

The chain uses TRBV5-1 and TRBJ2-7, with 11 bases matching TRBD2. J was trimmed by 7 bases and V by 2 bases; bases with no gene match: 8. The CDR3 is 15 residues long. CDR1 SGHRS and CDR2 YFSETQ come from the germline V gene. DNA for the CDR3: TGCGCCAGCAGCTTTTTAGCGGGGGGGCAGCGAGAGCAGTACTTC. It codes for CASSFLAGGQREQYF.

The chain couples TRBV10-3 to TRBJ2-5, with a possible D match to TRBD2 (6 bases). Germline lookup yields CDR1 ENHRY and CDR2 SYGVKD. The CDR3 sequence is 14 residues long. V shed 8 bases and J shed 4 bases, with 17 bases lying between them. CDR3 residues: CAIGLGGAAETQYF. For the CDR3, the DNA is TGTGCCATCGGCTTGGGAGGTGCTGCAGAGACCCAGTACTTC.

The genes are TRBV5-1 and TRBJ1-2, with D perhaps matching TRBD1 (6 bases). There are 15 residues in the CDR3. V was clipped by 0 bases and J by 7 bases, with 16 bases between them. The germline CDR1 and CDR2 sequences are SGHRS and YFSETQ. In DNA, the CDR3 is TGCGCCAGCAGCTTGGACACAGGGAGCAGATCTGGCTACACCTTC. It is translated as CASSLDTGSRSGYTF. The full variable domain, with the rest looked up from reference TRBV5-1 and TRBJ1-2, is KAGVTQTPRYLIKTRGQQVTLSCSPISGHRSVSWYQQTPGQGLQFLFEYFSETQRNKGNFPGRFSGRQFSNSRSEMNVSTLELGDSALYLCASSLDTGSRSGYTFGSGTRLTVV.

Comment on this clone: A read error may account for a junction end that differs from germline. V gene TRBV20-1 combines with J gene TRBJ1-4, with D unresolved. CDR3 size: 11 residues. Germline CDR1 and CDR2: DFQATT and SNEGSKA (reference sequence). The CDR3 here is CSARDHPGVIF. CDR3 in DNA: TGCAGTGCTAGAGATCATCCCGGGGTGATTTTT.

V usage is TRBV20-1 and J usage is TRBJ2-3; TRBD2 aligns across 13 bases. This CDR3 comprises 13 residues. CDR1 DFQATT and CDR2 SNEGSKA come from the germline V gene (reference sequence). Trimming removed 3 bases from V and 9 bases from J; junction bases left unmatched: 3. The CDR3 DNA sequence: TGCAGTGCTAGTCTGACTAGCGGGGGGACGCAGTATTTT. This gives the protein CSASLTSGGTQYF.

The CDR3 DNA follows: TGTGCCAGCAGCTCGGGACAGGGGATGGACGAGCAGTACTTC. It specifies CASSSGQGMDEQYF. V is TRBV13 and J is TRBJ2-7; 10 nucleotides match TRBD1. The CDR3 runs to 14 residues. The germline V gene encodes CDR1 PRHDT and CDR2 FYEKMQ (reference sequence). The V gene end was trimmed by 4 bases and the J gene end by 5 bases; junction bases not matched to a gene: 5.

The V call is TRBV7-8, the J call TRBJ2-7, with TRBD2 matching 10 bases. Trimming at V came to 5 bases and at J to 2 bases, leaving 6 bases not matched to a gene. CDR1 is SGHVS and CDR2 is FQNEAQ in the germline V gene. The CDR3 is made up of 15 amino acids. Here the CDR3 DNA reads TGTGCCAGCAGCAGAGGACTAGCGGAGACCTACGAGCAGTACTTC. It translates to CASSRGLAETYEQYF.

The chain combines TRBV7-2 with TRBJ2-7; D unresolved. V gave up 5 bases and J gave up 1 base, with 9 bases separating them. The CDR3 loop spans 13 amino acids. CDR1 is SGHTA and CDR2 is FQGNSA in the germline V gene. This chain's CDR3 is CASSPPGSYEQYF. Here the CDR3 DNA reads TGTGCCAGCAGCCCCCCGGGTTCCTACGAGCAGTACTTC.